Listed below are T cell receptor beta chains from one sample, sequenced in a study of control samples from healthy donors and cancer patients. Repertoires were generated with immunoSEQ multiplex PCR, while TCRdb's copy carries only in-frame clones and drops some. The sample lists roughly 400,000 clones; 90% were seen once. Sequencing was performed on PBMCs. These receptor sequences come from a man between 35 and 55 years old with head and neck cancer. CDR3s include the opening cysteine and the closing phenylalanine or tryptophan. A D gene is named only where the DNA matches it firmly. Not every row has a clone size; where given, it reads once, few, many or a size class.

v_call: TRBV7-9; d_call: TRBD1; clone_size: once; j_call: TRBJ1-2; cdr3_nt: TGTGCCAGCAGCTTAAGGCCAGGGGGCGACTATGGCTACACCTTC; cdr3_aa: CASSLRPGGDYGYTF
v_call: TRBV19; d_call: .; clone_size: once; j_call: TRBJ1-5; cdr3_nt: TGTGCCAGTAGTATCCAGGCGAACAGTATCAATCAGCCCCAGCATTTT; cdr3_aa: CASSIQANSINQPQHF
v_call: TRBV29-1; d_call: .; clone_size: .; j_call: TRBJ1-1; cdr3_nt: TGCAGCGTTCCTCGCCTCCAGAACACTGAAGCTTTCTTT; cdr3_aa: CSVPRLQNTEAFF
v_call: TRBV6-6; d_call: TRBD2; clone_size: .; j_call: TRBJ2-5; cdr3_nt: TGTGCCAGCAGGGGACTAATTTACGGAGAGACCCAGTACTTC; cdr3_aa: CASRGLIYGETQYF
v_call: TRBV7-9; d_call: .; clone_size: .; j_call: TRBJ1-1; cdr3_nt: TGTGCCAGCAGCTTAACTGAAGCTTTCTTT; cdr3_aa: CASSLTEAFF
v_call: TRBV28; d_call: .; clone_size: .; j_call: TRBJ2-2; cdr3_nt: TGTGCCAGCAGTCCCACCGGACTTCGCACCGGGGAGCTGTTTTTT; cdr3_aa: CASSPTGLRTGELFF
v_call: TRBV5-1; d_call: TRBD1; clone_size: .; j_call: TRBJ2-5; cdr3_nt: TGCGCCAGCCAAAAAACAGGGGGATTCCAAGAGACCCAGTACTTC; cdr3_aa: CASQKTGGFQETQYF
v_call: TRBV4-1; d_call: .; clone_size: .; j_call: TRBJ1-2; cdr3_nt: TGCGCCAGCAGCCAAGACAGGGAGGGGATCTACACCTTC; cdr3_aa: CASSQDREGIYTF
v_call: TRBV5-1; d_call: TRBD2; clone_size: .; j_call: TRBJ2-7; cdr3_nt: TGCGCCAGCTCCTTGCCTGCGGGGGGTGGCGAGCAGTACTTC; cdr3_aa: CASSLPAGGGEQYF
v_call: TRBV7-2; d_call: TRBD2; clone_size: .; j_call: TRBJ2-1; cdr3_nt: TGTGCCAGCAGCCCCCGACTAGCGGGGGGACTGTACAATGAGCAGTTCTTC; cdr3_aa: CASSPRLAGGLYNEQFF